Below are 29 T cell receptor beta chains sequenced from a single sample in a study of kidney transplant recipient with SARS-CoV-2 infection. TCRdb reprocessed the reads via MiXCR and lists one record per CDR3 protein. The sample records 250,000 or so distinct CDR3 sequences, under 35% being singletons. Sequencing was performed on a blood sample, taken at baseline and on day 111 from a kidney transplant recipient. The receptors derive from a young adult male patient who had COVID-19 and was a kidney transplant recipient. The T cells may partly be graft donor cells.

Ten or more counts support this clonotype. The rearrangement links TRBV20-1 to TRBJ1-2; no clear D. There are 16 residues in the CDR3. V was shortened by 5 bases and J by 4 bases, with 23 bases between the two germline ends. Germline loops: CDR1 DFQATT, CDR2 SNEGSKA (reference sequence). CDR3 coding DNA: TGCAGTGCTTACCGATGGCTGTTTCGAAAGACCTATGGCTACACCTTC. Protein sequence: CSAYRWLFRKTYGYTF.

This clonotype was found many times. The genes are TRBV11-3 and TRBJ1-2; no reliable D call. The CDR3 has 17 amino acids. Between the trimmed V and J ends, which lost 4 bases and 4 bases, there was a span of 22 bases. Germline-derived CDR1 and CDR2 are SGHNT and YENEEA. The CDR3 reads CASSYVVDLGKTYGYTF. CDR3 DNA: TGTGCCAGCAGCTACGTGGTCGATCTCGGAAAGACCTATGGCTACACCTTC.

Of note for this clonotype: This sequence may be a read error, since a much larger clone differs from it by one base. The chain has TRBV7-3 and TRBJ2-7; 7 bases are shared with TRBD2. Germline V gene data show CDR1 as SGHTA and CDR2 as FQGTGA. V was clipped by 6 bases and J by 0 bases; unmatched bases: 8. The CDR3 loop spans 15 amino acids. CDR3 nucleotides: TGTGCCAGCAGTCTCCACAGCGGGGCCTCCTACGAGCAGTACTTC. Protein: CASSLHSGASYEQYF.

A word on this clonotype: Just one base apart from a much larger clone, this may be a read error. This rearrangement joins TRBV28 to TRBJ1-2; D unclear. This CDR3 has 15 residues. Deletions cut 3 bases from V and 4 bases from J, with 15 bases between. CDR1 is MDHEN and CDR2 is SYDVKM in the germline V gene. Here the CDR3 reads CASSFGRPLFYGYTF. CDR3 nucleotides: TGTGCCAGCAGTTTCGGTAGACCTCTTTTCTATGGCTACACCTTC.

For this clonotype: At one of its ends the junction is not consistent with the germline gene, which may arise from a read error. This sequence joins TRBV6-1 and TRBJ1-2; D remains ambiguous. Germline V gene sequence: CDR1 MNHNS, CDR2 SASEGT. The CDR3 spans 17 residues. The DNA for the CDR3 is TGTGCCAGCGGTGAACTACGGGAATGTAGAAAGACCTATGGCTACACCTTC. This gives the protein CASGELRECRKTYGYTF.

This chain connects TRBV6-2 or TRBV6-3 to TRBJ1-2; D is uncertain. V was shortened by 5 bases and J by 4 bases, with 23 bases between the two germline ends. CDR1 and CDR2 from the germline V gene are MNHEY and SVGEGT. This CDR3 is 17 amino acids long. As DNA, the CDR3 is TGTGCCAGCAGTCTTTATATCTGCATCGGAAAGACCTATGGCTACACCTTC. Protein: CASSLYICIGKTYGYTF.

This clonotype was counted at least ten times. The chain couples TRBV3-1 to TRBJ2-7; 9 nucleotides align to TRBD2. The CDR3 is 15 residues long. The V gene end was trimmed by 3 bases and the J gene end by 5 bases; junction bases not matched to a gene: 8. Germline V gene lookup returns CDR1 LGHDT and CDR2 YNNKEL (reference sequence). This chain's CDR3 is CASSHAWREGNEQYF. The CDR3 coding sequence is TGTGCCAGCAGCCACGCTTGGCGGGAGGGGAACGAGCAGTACTTC.

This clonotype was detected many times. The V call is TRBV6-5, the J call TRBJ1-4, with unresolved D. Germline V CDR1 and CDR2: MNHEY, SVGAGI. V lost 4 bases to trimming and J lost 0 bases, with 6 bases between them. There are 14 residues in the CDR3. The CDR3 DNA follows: TGTGCCAGCAGTTCGACACCAACTAATGAAAAACTGTTTTTT. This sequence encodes CASSSTPTNEKLFF.

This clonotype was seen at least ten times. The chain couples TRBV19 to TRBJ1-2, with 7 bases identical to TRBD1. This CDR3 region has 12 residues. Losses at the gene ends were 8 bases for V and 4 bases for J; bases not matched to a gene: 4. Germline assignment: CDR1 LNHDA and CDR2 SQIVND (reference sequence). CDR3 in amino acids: CASLGQLYGYTF. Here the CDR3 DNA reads TGTGCCAGTCTGGGACAGCTCTATGGCTACACCTTC.

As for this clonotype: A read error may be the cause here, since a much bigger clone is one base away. As DNA, the CDR3 is TGCAGTGCTAGGGACAGATCCTACGAGCGGTACTTC. It specifies CSARDRSYERYF. The chain uses TRBV20-1 and TRBJ2-7; D may be TRBD1 (6 bases). Germline V gene sequence: CDR1 DFQATT, CDR2 SNEGSKA (reference sequence). There are 12 residues in the CDR3.

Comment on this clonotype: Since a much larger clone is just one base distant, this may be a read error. The chain's CDR3 is CAISEPGTLSYNEQFF. In nucleotides, the CDR3 is TGTGCCATCAGTGAGCCGGGGACCCTCTCCTACAATGAGCAGTTCTTC. This rearrangement joins TRBV10-3 to TRBJ2-1; D possibly uses TRBD1 or TRBD2 (5 bases each). This CDR3 region has 16 residues. Trimming shortened V by 2 bases and J by 0 bases, and 11 bases separated the two germline ends. CDR1 and CDR2 from the germline V gene are ENHRY and SYGVKD.

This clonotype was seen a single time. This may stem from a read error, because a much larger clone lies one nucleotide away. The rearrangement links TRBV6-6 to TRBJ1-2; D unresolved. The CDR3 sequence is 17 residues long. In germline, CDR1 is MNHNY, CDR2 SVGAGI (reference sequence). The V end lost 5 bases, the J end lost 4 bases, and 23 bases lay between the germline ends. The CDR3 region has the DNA TGTGCCAGCAGTGAACCTCTAGGTGGGAGAAAGACCTATGGCTACACCTTC. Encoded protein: CASSEPLGGRKTYGYTF.

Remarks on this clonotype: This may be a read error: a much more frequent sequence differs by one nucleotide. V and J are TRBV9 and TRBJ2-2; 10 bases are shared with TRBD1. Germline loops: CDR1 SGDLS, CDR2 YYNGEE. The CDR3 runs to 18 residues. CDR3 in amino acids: CASSDPRTGTGATGGLFF. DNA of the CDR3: TGTGCCAGCAGCGACCCCAGAACCGGGACAGGGGCAACCGGGGGGCTGTTTTTT.

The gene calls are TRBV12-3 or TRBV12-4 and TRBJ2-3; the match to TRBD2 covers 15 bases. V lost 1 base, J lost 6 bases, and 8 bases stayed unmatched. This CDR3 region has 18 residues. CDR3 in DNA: TGTGCCAGCAGTTTAGACGGGACTAGCGGGAGGAAGGGGGATACGCAGTATTTT. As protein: CASSLDGTSGRKGDTQYF.

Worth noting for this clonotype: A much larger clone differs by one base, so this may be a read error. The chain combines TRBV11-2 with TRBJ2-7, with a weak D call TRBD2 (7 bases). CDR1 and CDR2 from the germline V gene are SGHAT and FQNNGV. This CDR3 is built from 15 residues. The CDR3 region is CASNLRGATTYEQYF. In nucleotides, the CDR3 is TGTGCCAGCAACTTACGGGGGGCGACGACCTACGAGCAGTACTTC.

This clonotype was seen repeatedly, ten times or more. CDR3 in DNA: TGTGCCAGCCGAAGGGTAGATTACGAGCAGTACTTC. Translating it yields CASRRVDYEQYF. The chain carries TRBV6-2 or TRBV6-3 and TRBJ2-7; D unresolved. The CDR3 length is 12 residues. V was cut by 8 bases and J by 4 bases, with 12 bases left in between. CDR1 and CDR2 (germline): MNHEY, SVGEGT.

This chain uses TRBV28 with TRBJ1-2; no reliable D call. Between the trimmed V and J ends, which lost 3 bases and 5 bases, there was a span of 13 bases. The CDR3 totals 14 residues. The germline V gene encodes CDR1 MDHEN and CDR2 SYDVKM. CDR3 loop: CASSFGRRGYGYTF. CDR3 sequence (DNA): TGTGCCAGCAGTTTTGGGAGGCGAGGTTATGGCTACACCTTC.

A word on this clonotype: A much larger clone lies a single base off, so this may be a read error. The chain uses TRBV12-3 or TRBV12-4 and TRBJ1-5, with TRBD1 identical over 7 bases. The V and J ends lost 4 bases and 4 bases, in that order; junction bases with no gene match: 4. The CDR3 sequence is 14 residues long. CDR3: CASSSTGENQPQHF. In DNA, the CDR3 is TGTGCCAGCAGTTCAACAGGGGAGAATCAGCCCCAGCATTTT.

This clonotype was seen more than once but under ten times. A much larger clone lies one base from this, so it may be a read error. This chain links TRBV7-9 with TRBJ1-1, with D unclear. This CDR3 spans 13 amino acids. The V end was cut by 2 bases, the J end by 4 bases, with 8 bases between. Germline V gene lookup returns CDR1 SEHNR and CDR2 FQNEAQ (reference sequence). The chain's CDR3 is CASSLRWGTEAFF. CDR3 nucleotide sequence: TGTGCCAGCAGCTTACGGTGGGGCACTGAAGCTTTCTTT. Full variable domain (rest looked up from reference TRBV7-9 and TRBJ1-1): DTGVSQNPRHKITKRGQNVTFRCDPISEHNRLYWYRQTLGQGPEFLTYFQNEAQLEKSRLLSDRFSAERPKGSFSTLEIQRTEQGDSAMYLCASSLRWGTEAFFGQGTRLTVV.

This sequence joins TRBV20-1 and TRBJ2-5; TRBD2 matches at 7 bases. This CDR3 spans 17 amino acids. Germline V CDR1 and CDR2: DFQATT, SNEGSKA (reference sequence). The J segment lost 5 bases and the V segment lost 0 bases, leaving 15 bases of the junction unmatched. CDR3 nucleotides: TGCAGTGCTAGAGACCGACTAGCCGGCGGGATGGATGAGACCCAGTACTTC. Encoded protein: CSARDRLAGGMDETQYF.

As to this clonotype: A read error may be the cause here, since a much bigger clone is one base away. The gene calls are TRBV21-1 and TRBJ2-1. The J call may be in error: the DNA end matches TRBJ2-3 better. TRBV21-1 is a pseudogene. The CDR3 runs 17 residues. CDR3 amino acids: CAGSMGIATVMQDTQYF. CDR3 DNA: TGTGCCGGCAGCATGGGTATAGCTACAGTCATGCAAGATACGCAGTATTTT.

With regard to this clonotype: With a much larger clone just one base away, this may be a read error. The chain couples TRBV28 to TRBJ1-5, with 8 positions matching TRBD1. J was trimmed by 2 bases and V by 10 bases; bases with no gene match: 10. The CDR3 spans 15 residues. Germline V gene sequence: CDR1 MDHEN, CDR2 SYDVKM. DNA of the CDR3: TGTGCCATCTCAGGGGGCTCTAAGGGCAATCAGCCCCAGCATTTT. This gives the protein CAISGGSKGNQPQHF.

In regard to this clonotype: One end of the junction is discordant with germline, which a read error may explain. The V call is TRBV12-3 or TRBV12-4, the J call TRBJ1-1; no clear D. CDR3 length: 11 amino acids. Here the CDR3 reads CAGSLGTEAFF. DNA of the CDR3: TGTGCCGGCAGTTTAGGGACTGAAGCTTTCTTT.

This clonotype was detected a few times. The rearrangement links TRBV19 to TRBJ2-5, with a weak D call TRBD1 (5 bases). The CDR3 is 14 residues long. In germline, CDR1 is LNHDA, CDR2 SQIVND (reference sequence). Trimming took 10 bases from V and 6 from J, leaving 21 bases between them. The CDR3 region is CATARPGITQTQYF. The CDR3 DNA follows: TGTGCCACCGCCCGGCCAGGGATAACGCAGACCCAGTACTTC.

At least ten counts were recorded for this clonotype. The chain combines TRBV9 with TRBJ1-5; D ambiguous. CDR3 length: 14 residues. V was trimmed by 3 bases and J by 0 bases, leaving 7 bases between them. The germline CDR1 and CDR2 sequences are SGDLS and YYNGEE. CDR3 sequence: CASSEGYSNQPQHF. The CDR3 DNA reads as TGTGCCAGCAGCGAGGGTTATAGCAATCAGCCCCAGCATTTT.

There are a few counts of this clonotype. CDR3 protein: CSARPSAADTQYF. DNA for the CDR3: TGCAGTGCTCGTCCCTCCGCCGCGGATACGCAGTATTTT. The rearrangement links TRBV20-1 to TRBJ2-3; no definite D call. The germline V gene encodes CDR1 DFQATT and CDR2 SNEGSKA (reference sequence). The CDR3 runs 13 residues. The germline V and J ends were trimmed by 5 bases and 6 bases, with 15 bases remaining between them.

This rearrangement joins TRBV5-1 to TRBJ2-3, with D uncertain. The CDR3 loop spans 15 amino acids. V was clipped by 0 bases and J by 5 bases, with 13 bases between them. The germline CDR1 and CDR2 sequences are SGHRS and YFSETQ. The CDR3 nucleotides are TGCGCCAGCAGCTTGGTTTTTCGAACTCAAGATACGCAGTATTTT. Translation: CASSLVFRTQDTQYF.

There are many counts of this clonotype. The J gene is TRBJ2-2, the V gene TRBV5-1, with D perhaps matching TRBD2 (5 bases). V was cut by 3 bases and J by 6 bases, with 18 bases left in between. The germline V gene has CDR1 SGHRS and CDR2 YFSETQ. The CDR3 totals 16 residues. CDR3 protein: CASSWNGLIISGELFF. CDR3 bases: TGCGCCAGCAGCTGGAACGGACTGATAATCTCCGGGGAGCTGTTTTTT.

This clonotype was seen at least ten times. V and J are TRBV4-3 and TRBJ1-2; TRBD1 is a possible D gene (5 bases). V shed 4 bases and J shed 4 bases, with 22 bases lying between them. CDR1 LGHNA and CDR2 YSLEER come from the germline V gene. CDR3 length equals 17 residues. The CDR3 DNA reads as TGCGCCAGCAGCCGGGACCGAGGACGTCGAAAGACCTATGGCTACACCTTC. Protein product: CASSRDRGRRKTYGYTF.